The rows below give T cell receptor beta chains drawn from one sample of a study of glioma-infiltrating T cells. MiXCR, applied by TCRdb to the multiplex PCR reads, yields one record per CDR3 protein. Of roughly 350,000 distinct CDR3 sequences listed, 41% are singletons. The sample taken for sequencing was glioma tissue, nonneoplastic brain tissue, or PBMCs (not recorded which). The receptors were gathered from a human donor with low-grade glioma or glioblastoma, undergoing nonglioma brain surgery, or in good health (not recorded which). Both conserved end residues are part of each CDR3. D genes are given only for firm matches. Only part of the rows carry a size: once, few, many, or a class if the clone is expanded.

clone size,D gene,V gene,J gene,CDR3 protein,CDR3 DNA
NA,TRBD2,TRBV7-2,TRBJ2-3,CACSLAEHTDTQYF,TGTGCCTGCTCCCTAGCGGAGCACACAGATACGCAGTATTTT
few,TRBD2,TRBV11-2,TRBJ2-5,CASSKTSGSIETQYF,TGTGCCAGCAGCAAGACTAGCGGGAGTATTGAGACCCAGTACTTC
NA,NA,TRBV6-1,TRBJ2-1,CASSHQGSGSYNEQFF,TGTGCCAGCAGTCATCAGGGGTCCGGATCCTACAATGAGCAGTTCTTC
NA,NA,TRBV4-1,TRBJ1-2,CASSQDPRENYTF,TGCGCCAGCAGCCAAGATCCTCGAGAAAACTACACCTTC
NA,TRBD1,TRBV12-3/TRBV12-4,TRBJ1-5,CASSLDRGPQPQHF,TGTGCCAGCAGTTTGGACAGGGGGCCTCAGCCCCAGCATTTT
NA,NA,TRBV3-1,TRBJ2-7,CASSYRGDYEQYF,TGTGCCAGCAGCTACCGGGGTGACTACGAGCAGTACTTC
few,NA,TRBV7-2,TRBJ1-1,CASSQGMGRTEAFF,TGTGCCAGCAGCCAGGGGATGGGCCGCACTGAAGCTTTCTTT
NA,NA,TRBV6-9,TRBJ1-1,CAISPAQFGGEAFF,TGTGCCATCAGTCCCGCGCAGTTCGGAGGTGAAGCTTTCTTT
many,NA,TRBV6-2/TRBV6-3,TRBJ2-1,CASSPRAEQFF,TGTGCCAGCAGTCCCCGAGCTGAGCAGTTCTTC
NA,NA,TRBV12-3/TRBV12-4,TRBJ1-1,CASSLFPIEAFF,TGTGCCAGCAGTTTATTCCCCATTGAAGCTTTCTTT
NA,TRBD2,TRBV25-1,TRBJ2-5,CASSESTGGTKYF,TGTGCCAGCAGTGAATCTACCGGGGGGACCAAGTACTTC
few,TRBD2,TRBV3-1,TRBJ2-3,CASRPGTSGTDTQYF,TGTGCCAGCAGACCTGGGACTAGCGGCACAGATACGCAGTATTTT
once,NA,TRBV2,TRBJ2-2,CASSDGGNTGELFF,TGTGCCAGCAGTGACGGCGGAAACACCGGGGAGCTGTTTTTT
NA,NA,TRBV6-1,TRBJ2-5,CASSSYRRGSVYETQYF,TGTGCCAGCAGCTCCTACCGTCGGGGGAGCGTATACGAGACCCAGTACTTC
few,NA,TRBV4-1,TRBJ1-1,CASSQDAGDTEAFF,TGCGCCAGCAGCCAAGATGCCGGGGACACTGAAGCTTTCTTT
many,TRBD2,TRBV27,TRBJ2-7,CASSPGTSGGKYF,TGTGCCAGCAGTCCCGGGACTAGCGGGGGTAAATACTTC
NA,NA,TRBV18,TRBJ1-1,CVSSPPRTVNTEAFF,TGTGTCAGCTCACCACCGAGGACGGTGAACACTGAAGCTTTCTTT
few,TRBD2,TRBV20-1,TRBJ2-5,CSARAPTSVGETQYF,TGCAGTGCTAGAGCCCCGACTAGCGTGGGAGAGACCCAGTACTTC
NA,TRBD1,TRBV11-3,TRBJ2-7,CASSSTGTGVYEQYF,TGTGCCAGCAGCTCTACCGGGACAGGGGTCTACGAGCAGTACTTC
NA,TRBD1,TRBV27,TRBJ2-1,CASTTGGRDEQFF,TGTGCCAGCACTACAGGGGGAAGGGATGAGCAGTTCTTC
NA,NA,TRBV19,TRBJ2-2,CASSPILEAGELFF,TGTGCCAGTAGTCCCATCTTAGAGGCCGGGGAGCTGTTTTTT
once,NA,TRBV19,TRBJ2-7,CASSIAAGSYEQYF,TGTGCCAGTAGTATAGCAGCGGGCTCCTACGAGCAGTACTTC
few,TRBD2,TRBV20-1,TRBJ2-1,CSAYLPTSGYNEQFF,TGCAGTGCTTATCTTCCGACTAGCGGCTACAATGAGCAGTTCTTC
NA,NA,TRBV5-1,TRBJ2-1,CASRPARGNEQFF,TGCGCCAGCAGACCGGCGCGGGGCAATGAGCAGTTCTTC
NA,TRBD1,TRBV28,TRBJ1-5,CASSSGQGKGDQPQHF,TGTGCCAGCAGTTCCGGACAGGGGAAGGGGGATCAGCCCCAGCATTTT
NA,TRBD1,TRBV10-3,TRBJ2-5,CAIRGQGGSETQYF,TGTGCCATCAGAGGACAGGGTGGTTCTGAGACCCAGTACTTC
NA,TRBD1,TRBV20-1,TRBJ1-1,CSAHRGRGTEAFF,TGCAGTGCTCACAGGGGGCGGGGCACTGAAGCTTTCTTT
many,NA,TRBV6-1,TRBJ1-1,CASGPNRNTEAFF,TGTGCCAGCGGACCAAACAGGAACACTGAAGCTTTCTTT
few,TRBD1,TRBV6-2/TRBV6-3,TRBJ1-2,CASSYDREVQGPNYGYTF,TGTGCCAGCAGTTACGACAGGGAAGTACAGGGACCCAACTATGGCTACACCTTC
NA,NA,TRBV7-9,TRBJ2-5,CASSPGREETQYF,TGTGCCAGCAGCCCGGGCCGCGAAGAGACCCAGTACTTC
NA,TRBD2,TRBV6-2/TRBV6-3,TRBJ2-3,CASSLLAVGDRQYF,TGTGCCAGCAGCCTACTAGCGGTCGGGGATAGGCAGTATTTT
NA,NA,TRBV4-3,TRBJ2-7,CASSHDPRSYEQYF,TGCGCCAGCAGCCATGACCCACGCTCCTACGAGCAGTACTTC
NA,NA,TRBV11-2,TRBJ1-5,CASRLDNGPQHF,TGTGCCAGCAGATTGGACAACGGGCCCCAGCATTTT
NA,TRBD2,TRBV7-2,TRBJ2-1,CASSLSGRSLNEQFF,TGTGCCAGCAGCCTTAGCGGGAGGTCACTCAATGAGCAGTTCTTC
NA,TRBD2,TRBV10-3,TRBJ2-1,CAISETASGIYNEQFF,TGTGCCATCAGTGAGACGGCTAGCGGGATCTACAATGAGCAGTTCTTC
NA,TRBD1,TRBV20-1,TRBJ2-1,CSAPTRQGSYNEQFF,TGCAGTGCTCCCACACGACAGGGCTCCTACAATGAGCAGTTCTTC
few,TRBD1,TRBV2,TRBJ2-7,CASSYRQGLYF,TGTGCCAGCAGTTACCGACAGGGCCTGTACTTC
NA,NA,TRBV3-1,TRBJ2-1,CASRGDARSYNEQFF,TGTGCCAGCAGAGGGGACGCCCGCTCCTACAATGAGCAGTTCTTC
few,NA,TRBV24-1,TRBJ2-2,CATSASDPGWTGELFF,TGTGCCACCAGTGCCTCGGATCCAGGATGGACCGGGGAGCTGTTTTTT
NA,NA,TRBV15,TRBJ2-5,CATSSLTRGQQETQYF,TGTGCCACCAGCAGTCTAACCCGGGGGCAACAAGAGACCCAGTACTTC
many,NA,TRBV25-1,TRBJ2-7,CASSEDYSYEQYF,TGTGCCAGCAGTGAGGACTACTCCTACGAGCAGTACTTC
NA,TRBD2,TRBV20-1,TRBJ2-7,CIARDRQRGYEQYF,TGCATTGCTAGAGATCGCCAGCGGGGGTACGAGCAGTACTTC
few,TRBD1,TRBV2,TRBJ1-1,CASRVEQGLNTEAFF,TGTGCCAGCAGGGTAGAACAGGGGTTGAACACTGAAGCTTTCTTT
few,NA,TRBV7-2,TRBJ1-5,CASSLMGNNQPQHF,TGTGCCAGCAGCTTAATGGGGAACAATCAGCCCCAGCATTTT
many,NA,TRBV20-1,TRBJ1-1,CSATDGYSGTEAFF,TGCAGTGCAACAGACGGGTACTCTGGCACTGAAGCTTTCTTT
few,NA,TRBV6-1,TRBJ2-7,CASSSRVGGYYEQYF,TGTGCCAGCAGTTCCAGGGTCGGGGGATACTACGAGCAGTACTTC
NA,TRBD1,TRBV5-1,TRBJ1-1,CASRMGQTNTEAFF,TGCGCCAGCCGGATGGGACAGACGAACACTGAAGCTTTCTTT
few,TRBD2,TRBV28,TRBJ2-3,CASSLTSVKTDTQYF,TGTGCCAGCAGCTTGACTAGCGTAAAGACAGATACGCAGTATTTT
few,NA,TRBV4-1,TRBJ1-2,CASSQYSGDGGYTF,TGCGCCAGCAGCCAATATTCCGGGGACGGCGGCTACACCTTC
NA,TRBD2,TRBV28,TRBJ2-7,CASSSREGTYKQYF,TGTGCCAGCAGCAGCAGGGAGGGAACCTACAAGCAGTACTTC
few,NA,TRBV20-1,TRBJ1-2,CSARDHAGPYGYTF,TGCAGTGCTAGAGATCACGCGGGGCCCTATGGCTACACCTTC
many,NA,TRBV6-2/TRBV6-3,TRBJ1-2,CASSSRPAAYGYTF,TGTGCCAGCAGCTCCCGACCGGCAGCCTATGGCTACACCTTC
few,NA,TRBV29-1,TRBJ2-5,CSVEGVRGEETQYF,TGCAGCGTTGAAGGCGTTCGGGGAGAAGAGACCCAGTACTTC
NA,NA,TRBV10-3,TRBJ1-2,CAISGPPRGGYTF,TGTGCCATCAGTGGCCCCCCAAGAGGTGGCTACACCTTC
NA,TRBD1,TRBV28,TRBJ2-1,CASNYLGQGYEQFF,TGTGCCAGCAACTACTTGGGACAGGGCTACGAGCAGTTCTTC